The 28 T cell receptor beta chains below were found in one sample sequenced in a study of shared clonotypes between healthy human individuals. Some clones are missing from TCRdb's copy, which holds only in-frame ones; the method was immunoSEQ multiplex PCR. The repertoire holds more than 900,000 clones, with around 78% as singletons. The sequencing sample was made of memory CD4+ T cells from PBMCs. Subset indicated: CD45RA-negative fraction. Receptors originate from a young man in good health. Some clones in this sample may be carry-over from other donors' samples.

J is TRBJ2-3 and V is TRBV5-1; no reliable D call. The CDR3 has 16 amino acids. Trimming removed 0 bases from V and 3 bases from J, with 14 bases in between. Germline lookup yields CDR1 SGHRS and CDR2 YFSETQ. Here the CDR3 DNA reads TGCGCCAGCAGCTTGGGTCGACAACACATTACAGATACGCAGTATTTT. It specifies CASSLGRQHITDTQYF.

This clone was seen only a few times. The chain combines TRBV9 with TRBJ2-6; D gene unclear. The CDR3 runs 15 residues. Germline CDR1 SGDLS, CDR2 YYNGEE. V lost 1 base and J 2 bases, leaving 7 bases between the germline ends. Written as DNA, the CDR3 is TGTGCCAGCAGCGTATATCGGGCTGGGGCCAACGTCCTGACTTTC. Amino acids: CASSVYRAGANVLTF.

The CDR3 reads CASSVGKDTQYF. The DNA for the CDR3 is TGTGCCAGCAGCGTGGGTAAAGATACGCAGTATTTT. The chain couples TRBV9 to TRBJ2-3; D unresolved. Germline CDR1 SGDLS, CDR2 YYNGEE. The CDR3 totals 12 residues. With 2 bases removed from V and 5 bases from J, the gap between germline ends came to 6 bases.

V is TRBV19 and J is TRBJ1-5, with 10 bases fitting TRBD1. V lost 7 bases, J lost 3 bases, and 9 bases stayed unmatched. CDR1 is LNHDA and CDR2 is SQIVND in the germline V gene (reference sequence). The CDR3 has 16 amino acids. CDR3 sequence (DNA): TGTGCCAGTACCCCGGGGGACAGGGGCATCAATCAGCCCCAGCATTTT. It specifies CASTPGDRGINQPQHF.

The rearrangement joins TRBV5-6 to TRBJ2-7; D unresolved. V lost 0 bases and J 0 bases, leaving 10 bases between the germline ends. This CDR3 is 15 amino acids long. Germline CDR1 SGHDT, CDR2 YYEEEE. CDR3: CASSLGPQSSYEQYF. The CDR3 region has the DNA TGTGCCAGCAGCTTGGGCCCGCAGAGCTCCTACGAGCAGTACTTC.

This chain connects TRBV11-2 to TRBJ2-7, with TRBD1 matching 10 bases. Per germline, CDR1 SGHAT and CDR2 FQNNGV. The CDR3 covers 14 residues. The J segment lost 7 bases and the V segment lost 5 bases, leaving 8 bases of the junction unmatched. The CDR3 here is CASSLWTGGREQYF. In DNA, the CDR3 is TGTGCCAGCAGCCTATGGACAGGGGGTAGAGAGCAGTACTTC.

Remarks on this clone: This could be a read error, since a much larger clone is one nucleotide away. The chain carries TRBV5-4 and TRBJ2-6; D is unresolved. V lost 0 bases and J lost 0, with 4 bases in between. CDR3 size: 15 residues. Per germline, CDR1 SGHNT and CDR2 YYREEE (reference sequence). The CDR3 loop is CASSLAPSGANVLTF. The CDR3 DNA follows: TGTGCCAGCAGCTTGGCCCCCTCTGGGGCCAACGTCCTGACTTTC.

The chain carries TRBV28 and TRBJ2-2; the D gene is possibly TRBD1 (6 bases). The germline gives CDR1 MDHEN, CDR2 SYDVKM. V was trimmed by 2 bases and J by 4 bases, leaving 14 bases between them. The CDR3 has 16 amino acids. The CDR3 loop reads CASSLQGPGLTGELFF. DNA of the CDR3: TGTGCCAGCAGTTTACAGGGGCCTGGACTCACCGGGGAGCTGTTTTTT. The full variable domain, rest sourced from reference TRBV28 and TRBJ2-2, is DVKVTQSSRYLVKRTGEKVFLECVQDMDHENMFWYRQDPGLGLRLIYFSYDVKMKEKGDIPEGYSVSREKKERFSLILESASTNQTSMYLCASSLQGPGLTGELFFGEGSRLTVL.

The chain employs TRBV5-1 and TRBJ1-2, with D tentatively TRBD1 (5 bases). CDR1 is SGHRS and CDR2 is YFSETQ in the germline V gene. The V gene lost 1 base and the J gene lost 6 bases, with 10 bases spanning the gap. The CDR3 has 13 amino acids. CDR3 region: CASSLQTGDGYTF. As DNA, the CDR3 is TGCGCCAGCAGCTTGCAAACGGGGGATGGCTACACCTTC.

The CDR3 sequence is CASSRTGLGSMNTEAFF. The CDR3 DNA reads as TGTGCCAGCAGCCGGACAGGGTTAGGGTCTATGAACACTGAAGCTTTCTTT. The genes are TRBV5-6 and TRBJ1-1; 8 bases are a match to TRBD1. Losses at the gene ends were 4 bases for V and 0 bases for J; bases not matched to a gene: 11. The CDR3 has 17 residues. Germline V gene data show CDR1 as SGHDT and CDR2 as YYEEEE.

The chain couples TRBV4-2 to TRBJ2-7; 11 nucleotides line up with TRBD2. The CDR3 sequence is 17 residues long. V was clipped by 0 bases and J by 3 bases; unmatched bases: 7. From germline, CDR1 is LGHNA and CDR2 YNFKEQ. The CDR3 region has the DNA TGTGCCAGCAGCCAAGAGCCCGGGACTAGCGGCCGCTACGAGCAGTACTTC. Translation: CASSQEPGTSGRYEQYF.

This clone has a single count. The chain has TRBV7-9 and TRBJ2-7, with D possibly matching TRBD2 (6 bases). Trimming pared 0 bases from V and 7 bases from J, leaving 7 bases between. Per the germline V gene, CDR1 is SEHNR and CDR2 is FQNEAQ (reference sequence). The CDR3 consists of 12 residues. The CDR3: CASSLASGEQYF. For the CDR3, the DNA is TGTGCCAGCAGCTTAGCAAGCGGGGAGCAGTACTTC.

The V call is TRBV10-3, the J call TRBJ1-1; D is ambiguous. The CDR3 is 12 amino acids. V dropped 6 bases and J dropped 3 bases, with 8 bases sitting between them. The germline V gene has CDR1 ENHRY and CDR2 SYGVKD. Here the CDR3 reads CAIRARDTEAFF. CDR3 in DNA: TGTGCCATCAGGGCGAGGGACACTGAAGCTTTCTTT.

The table lists this clone with a few counts. The J gene is TRBJ1-2, the V gene TRBV30; D unresolved. CDR3 length: 12 residues. The V gene lost 4 bases and the J gene lost 7 bases, with 13 bases spanning the gap. Germline V lookup: CDR1 GTSNPN, CDR2 SVGIG (reference sequence). The CDR3 spells CAWNPGLGGYTF. CDR3 nucleotide sequence: TGTGCCTGGAATCCCGGGTTGGGTGGCTACACCTTC.

The V and J genes are TRBV29-1 and TRBJ2-1; 7 bases agree with TRBD2. Looked up from germline, CDR1 is SQVTM and CDR2 is ANQGSEA. This CDR3 spans 14 amino acids. The trim removed 3 bases at V and 6 bases at J, leaving 8 bases unmatched. Written as DNA, the CDR3 is TGCAGCGTTGACCACGGGAGGAATTCCAATGAGCAGTTCTTC. This sequence encodes CSVDHGRNSNEQFF.

This sequence joins TRBV7-2 and TRBJ2-7; D is possibly TRBD2 (6 bases). CDR3 length: 14 residues. The V gene's germline CDR1 is SGHTA and CDR2 FQGNSA. The ends were cut back, 8 bases at V and 3 bases at J, with 17 bases in the middle. For the CDR3, the DNA is TGTGCCAGCTCGCTCGGGAGAGTGGTCTACGAGCAGTACTTC. Translated: CASSLGRVVYEQYF.

The rearrangement links TRBV28 to TRBJ1-1; D not certain. The CDR3 contains 11 residues. From germline, CDR1 is MDHEN and CDR2 SYDVKM. Trimming stripped 6 bases from V and 11 bases from J, with 13 bases between. CDR3 nucleotide sequence: TGTGCCAGCAGCTCCGCTGCGGAGGCTTTCTTT. It specifies CASSSAAEAFF.

The chain carries TRBV7-9 and TRBJ2-1; no firm D call. CDR1 is SEHNR, CDR2 FQNEAQ, per germline (reference sequence). The CDR3 extends over 16 amino acids. V was shortened by 1 base and J by 0 bases, with 10 bases between the two germline ends. CDR3 nucleotide sequence: TGTGCCAGCAGCTTAGGACCAAGAAGCTCCTACAATGAGCAGTTCTTC. As protein: CASSLGPRSSYNEQFF.

This clone has only a few counts. The chain recombines TRBV6-5 with TRBJ2-3, with a tentative D call TRBD1 (5 bases). This CDR3 spans 15 amino acids. V lost 2 bases and J 4 bases, leaving 13 bases between the germline ends. Germline-derived CDR1 and CDR2 are MNHEY and SVGAGI. The CDR3 nucleotides are TGTGCCAGCAGTTACGACCGACAGATTCCAGATACGCAGTATTTT. It specifies CASSYDRQIPDTQYF.

The genes are TRBV6-5 and TRBJ1-5; D gene unclear. V gave up 6 bases and J gave up 1 base, with 7 bases separating them. The germline V gene has CDR1 MNHEY and CDR2 SVGAGI. The CDR3 contains 13 residues. The DNA of the CDR3 is TGTGCCAGCAGCCTGGACAGCAATCAGCCCCAGCATTTT. It is translated as CASSLDSNQPQHF.

The chain employs TRBV5-1 and TRBJ2-1; 9 nucleotides match TRBD2. CDR3 length: 16 amino acids. Germline V gene data show CDR1 as SGHRS and CDR2 as YFSETQ. Trimming took 0 bases from V and 8 from J; bases not matched to a gene: 9. CDR3 sequence reads: CASSLAGSGGVDEQFF. The CDR3 DNA reads as TGCGCCAGCAGCTTGGCCGGTAGCGGGGGTGTGGATGAGCAGTTCTTC.

This clone has just one count. A much larger clone lies one base from this, so it may be a read error. The chain employs TRBV15 and TRBJ1-1; D not resolved. Trimming pared 0 bases from V and 8 bases from J, leaving 13 bases between. The CDR3 has 14 residues. CDR1 and CDR2 from the germline V gene are LNHNV and YYDKDF (reference sequence). The CDR3 loop is CATSRDQAPGEAFF. The DNA for the CDR3 is TGTGCCACCAGCAGAGATCAGGCGCCCGGCGAAGCTTTCTTT.

The chain carries TRBV7-2 and TRBJ2-1; 16 positions match TRBD2. The V and J ends lost 5 bases and 12 bases, in that order; junction bases with no gene match: 4. The germline V gene encodes CDR1 SGHTA and CDR2 FQGNSA. The CDR3 has 14 amino acids. The CDR3 reads CASSPGTSGRGQFF. For the CDR3, the DNA is TGTGCCAGCAGCCCGGGGACTAGCGGGAGGGGGCAGTTCTTC. The variable domain in full, completed from reference TRBV7-2 and TRBJ2-1, reads GAGVSQSPSNKVTEKGKDVELRCDPISGHTALYWYRQSLGQGLEFLIYFQGNSAPDKSGLPSDRFSAERTGGSVSTLTIQRTQQEDSAVYLCASSPGTSGRGQFFGPGTRLTVL.

The rearrangement links TRBV28 to TRBJ2-4, with TRBD1 matching 10 bases. Unmatched junction bases numbered 10, after V lost 3 bases and J lost 8 bases. Germline V gene lookup returns CDR1 MDHEN and CDR2 SYDVKM. This CDR3 is 16 amino acids long. CDR3 protein: CASSFAGTGEGDIQYF. The CDR3 bases are TGTGCCAGCAGTTTCGCGGGGACAGGGGAAGGGGACATTCAGTACTTC.

V and J are TRBV7-8 and TRBJ1-2; D possibly corresponds to TRBD1 (6 bases). V gave up 5 bases and J gave up 5 bases, with 15 bases separating them. The CDR3 length is 14 residues. The germline gives CDR1 SGHVS, CDR2 FQNEAQ. In DNA form, the CDR3 reads TGTGCCAGCAGCATACGGGGGCCGGCATATGGCTACACCTTC. This encodes CASSIRGPAYGYTF.

The chain employs TRBV27 and TRBJ2-2, with 15 nucleotides matching TRBD2. CDR1 is MNHEY, CDR2 SMNVEV, per germline (reference sequence). The ends lost 1 base at V and 7 bases at J; junction bases unmatched: 10. The CDR3 contains 19 residues. DNA of the CDR3: TGTGCCAGCAGTTTATGGGGACTAGCGGGAGGAGAAGTGGTCGGGGAGCTGTTTTTT. Its translation: CASSLWGLAGGEVVGELFF.

The V and J genes are TRBV7-9 and TRBJ1-1, with 7 bases aligning to TRBD1. The CDR3 sequence is 15 residues long. Germline-derived CDR1 and CDR2 are SEHNR and FQNEAQ (reference sequence). Trimming cost V 0 bases and J 3 bases; bases outside gene matches: 4. This CDR3 reads CASSLALDRDTEAFF. The DNA for the CDR3 is TGTGCCAGCAGCTTAGCTCTCGACAGGGACACTGAAGCTTTCTTT.

This rearrangement joins TRBV5-6 to TRBJ2-5; 9 bases fit TRBD2. CDR1 and CDR2 (germline): SGHDT, YYEEEE. This CDR3 has 16 residues. J gave up 2 bases and V 0 bases, and 5 bases lay outside the gene matches. CDR3 sequence (DNA): TGTGCCAGCAGCTTGGCCCTAGCGGGGATTCAAGAGACCCAGTACTTC. Translation: CASSLALAGIQETQYF.